This T cell receptor (beta chain) is from a study of blood T cell repertoires in COVID-19 (dated by TCRdb to between 2020 and 2021). For the wider study: Samples covering the acute and convalescent phases of COVID-19 were provided by collaborators in the United States, Italy and Spain. The samples were drawn from the first 160 participants of the ongoing ImmuneRACE study and from roughly 1,300 subjects provided by 6 global collaborators. Sample metadata almost always included a de-identified subject ID, COVID-19 status, age in years and sex. HLA class I and class II types, where available, came from metadata supplied by the sample provider rather than from assay-based typing. The prospective study material was composed of cDNA or gDNA derived from T cells, B-cell-depleted T cells, or PBMCs. The dataset comprised deeply sampled blood TCRbeta repertoires from subjects exposed to, actively infected with, or recovered from COVID-19. The repertoires were released in a freely available public database intended as a resource for research on the immune response to SARS-CoV-2. Results and caveats for the whole study, not just this receptor: The amount of clinical and demographic metadata varied by source and participant and was provided uncurated.

In this sample, this clone turned up a few times. The antigen this receptor binds is unknown. No base quality information exists; no much larger clone differs at one position. V is pared back by 5 bases and J by 2 bases, with 15 bases lying between the germline termini. Sequences SEHNR (CDR1) and FQNEAQ (CDR2) are obtained from the germline V gene (reference sequence). The CDR3 starts with the cysteine, ends with the phenylalanine, and has 15 residues. The read is trimmed to its CDR3 DNA, 45 bases read in frame from base 1. TCRbeta CDR3 regions were amplified from genomic DNA using the immunoSEQ Assay, a bias-controlled multiplex PCR. As for the original processing: The number of nucleated cells in each sample was estimated by amplification of reference gene primers within the assay. To quantify the absolute abundance of each unique TCRbeta CDR3 rearrangement, sequence reads were collapsed and filtered. For each sample, productive Simpson clonality was calculated as the square root of Simpson's diversity index over productive rearrangements. The table comes from immuneACCESS by way of TCRdb, which keeps in-frame sequences with V and J called. Part of the clones is missing from these tables; in studies checked, under half for an unresolved V gene and the rest for unknown reasons. V, J and clone size were drawn from that table, and D and trimming were deduced from the DNA. Across this sample there are about 370,000 clones, with roughly nine tenths seen only once. In total, the top ten clones hold 0.95% to 1.1% of the sample.

Enrolling through a virtual design, the prospective study's participants ranged in age from roughly 18 to 95 years and lived across 20 to 25 United States geographic areas. In the prospective study, cohorts were assigned on the basis of participant-reported clinical history obtained from a screening survey and a study questionnaire. For ImmuneRACE Cohort 3, a participant was defined as recovered based on two consecutive negative NP/OP PCR tests, clearance by a healthcare professional, or resolution of symptoms. Mobile phlebotomists in the prospective study collected whole blood, serum and a nasopharyngeal or oropharyngeal swab from every participant. Participants in the prospective study had the option to provide additional blood draws and questionnaires over a roughly 2-month period. Before DNA extraction, prospective study blood samples were shipped either frozen or at room temperature.

This receptor chain uses TRBV7-9 and TRBJ1-2; matching of 5 bases hints at TRBD1 as the D gene. The sequence was obtained from a man between 18 and 35 years old who had recovered from COVID-19. Sequenced sample: PBMCs or T cells enriched from blood (not recorded which). The CDR3 protein: CASSADGHINYGYTF. The nucleotide sequence reads as follows: TGTGCCAGCAGCGCCGACGGACACATCAACTATGGCTACACCTTC.